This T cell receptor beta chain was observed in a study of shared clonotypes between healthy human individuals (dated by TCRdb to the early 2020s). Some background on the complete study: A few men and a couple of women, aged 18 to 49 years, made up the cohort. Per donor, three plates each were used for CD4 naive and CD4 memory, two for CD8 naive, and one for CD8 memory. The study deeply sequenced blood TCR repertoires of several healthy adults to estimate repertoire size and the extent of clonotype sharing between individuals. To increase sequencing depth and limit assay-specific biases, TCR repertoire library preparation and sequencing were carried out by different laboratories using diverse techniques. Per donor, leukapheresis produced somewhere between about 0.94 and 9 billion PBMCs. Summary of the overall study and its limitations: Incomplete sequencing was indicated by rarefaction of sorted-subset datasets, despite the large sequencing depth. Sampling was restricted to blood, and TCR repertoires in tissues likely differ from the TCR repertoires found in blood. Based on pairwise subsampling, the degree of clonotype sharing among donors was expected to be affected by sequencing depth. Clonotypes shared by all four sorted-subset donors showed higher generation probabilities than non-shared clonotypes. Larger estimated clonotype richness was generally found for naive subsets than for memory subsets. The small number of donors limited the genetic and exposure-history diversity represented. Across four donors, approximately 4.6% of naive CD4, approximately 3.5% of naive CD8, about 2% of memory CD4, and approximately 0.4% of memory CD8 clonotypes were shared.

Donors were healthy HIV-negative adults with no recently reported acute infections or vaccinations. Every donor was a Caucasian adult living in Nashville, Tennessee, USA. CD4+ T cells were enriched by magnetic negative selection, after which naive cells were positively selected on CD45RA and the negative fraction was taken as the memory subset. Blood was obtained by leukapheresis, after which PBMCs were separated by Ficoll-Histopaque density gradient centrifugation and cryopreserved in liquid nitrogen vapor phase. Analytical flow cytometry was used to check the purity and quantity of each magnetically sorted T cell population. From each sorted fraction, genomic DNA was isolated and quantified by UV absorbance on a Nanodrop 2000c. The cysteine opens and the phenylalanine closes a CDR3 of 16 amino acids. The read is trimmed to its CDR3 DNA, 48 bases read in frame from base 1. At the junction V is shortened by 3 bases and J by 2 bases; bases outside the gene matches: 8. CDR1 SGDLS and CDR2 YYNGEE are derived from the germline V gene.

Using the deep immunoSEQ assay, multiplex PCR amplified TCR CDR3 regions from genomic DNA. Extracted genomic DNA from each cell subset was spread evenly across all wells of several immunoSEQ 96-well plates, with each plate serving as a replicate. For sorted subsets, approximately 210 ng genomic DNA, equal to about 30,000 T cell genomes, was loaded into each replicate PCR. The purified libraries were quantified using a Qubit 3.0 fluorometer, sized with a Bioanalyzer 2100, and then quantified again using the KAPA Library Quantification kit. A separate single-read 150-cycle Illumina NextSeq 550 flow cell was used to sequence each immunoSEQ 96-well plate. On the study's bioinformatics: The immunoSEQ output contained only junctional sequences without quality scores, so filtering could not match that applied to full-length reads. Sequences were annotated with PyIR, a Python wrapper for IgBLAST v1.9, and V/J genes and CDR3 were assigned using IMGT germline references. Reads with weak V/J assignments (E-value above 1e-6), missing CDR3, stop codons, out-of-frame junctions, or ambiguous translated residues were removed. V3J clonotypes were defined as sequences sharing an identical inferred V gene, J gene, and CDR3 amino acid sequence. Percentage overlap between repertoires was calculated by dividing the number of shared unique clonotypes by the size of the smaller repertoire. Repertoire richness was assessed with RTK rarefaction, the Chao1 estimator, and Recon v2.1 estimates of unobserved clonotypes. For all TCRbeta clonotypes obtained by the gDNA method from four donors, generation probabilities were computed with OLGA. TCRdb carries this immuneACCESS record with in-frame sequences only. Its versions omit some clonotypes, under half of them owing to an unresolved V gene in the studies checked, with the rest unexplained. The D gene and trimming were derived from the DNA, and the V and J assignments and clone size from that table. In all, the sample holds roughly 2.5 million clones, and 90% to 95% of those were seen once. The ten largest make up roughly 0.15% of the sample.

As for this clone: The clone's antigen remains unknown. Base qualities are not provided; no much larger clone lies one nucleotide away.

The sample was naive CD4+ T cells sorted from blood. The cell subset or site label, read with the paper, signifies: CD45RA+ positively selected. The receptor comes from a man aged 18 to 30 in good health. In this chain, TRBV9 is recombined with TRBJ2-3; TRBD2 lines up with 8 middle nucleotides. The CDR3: CASSGGGSGTTDTQYF. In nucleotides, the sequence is TGTGCCAGCAGCGGGGGTGGTAGCGGGACCACAGATACGCAGTATTTT.